Listed here is a single T cell receptor (beta chain). The antigen is not known. This record belongs to a study of T cell responses to AZD1222 COVID-19 vaccine. Whole-study findings and limits: Donors, mostly white British, included more females; clonal diversity was possibly underestimated. At 160-218 and 743-854, vaccine-associated CD4 TCRs were dominant, and they spanned spike. Unmutated variant regions reportedly attract nearly half of all spike-specific TCRs.

The CDR3 is made up of 16 amino acids. The germline gives CDR1 SGHAT, CDR2 FQNNGV. V dropped 0 bases and J dropped 7; count of bases not matched to a gene: 7. Profiling relied on immunoSEQ multiplex PCR, and the TCRdb table lists in-frame clones only, not all of them. The sample lists around 150,000 clones; roughly 90% were seen once. Sequenced material: peripheral blood, taken 28 days after the second AZD1222 dose. This receptor was obtained from an adult who received the AZD1222 COVID-19 vaccine. The V call is TRBV11-2, the J call TRBJ2-3; TRBD2 matches at 10 bases. The CDR3 coding sequence is TGTGCCAGCAGCTTAGAAGCGGGAGGGCCTATTCATACGCAGTATTTT. Translation gives CASSLEAGGPIHTQYF.